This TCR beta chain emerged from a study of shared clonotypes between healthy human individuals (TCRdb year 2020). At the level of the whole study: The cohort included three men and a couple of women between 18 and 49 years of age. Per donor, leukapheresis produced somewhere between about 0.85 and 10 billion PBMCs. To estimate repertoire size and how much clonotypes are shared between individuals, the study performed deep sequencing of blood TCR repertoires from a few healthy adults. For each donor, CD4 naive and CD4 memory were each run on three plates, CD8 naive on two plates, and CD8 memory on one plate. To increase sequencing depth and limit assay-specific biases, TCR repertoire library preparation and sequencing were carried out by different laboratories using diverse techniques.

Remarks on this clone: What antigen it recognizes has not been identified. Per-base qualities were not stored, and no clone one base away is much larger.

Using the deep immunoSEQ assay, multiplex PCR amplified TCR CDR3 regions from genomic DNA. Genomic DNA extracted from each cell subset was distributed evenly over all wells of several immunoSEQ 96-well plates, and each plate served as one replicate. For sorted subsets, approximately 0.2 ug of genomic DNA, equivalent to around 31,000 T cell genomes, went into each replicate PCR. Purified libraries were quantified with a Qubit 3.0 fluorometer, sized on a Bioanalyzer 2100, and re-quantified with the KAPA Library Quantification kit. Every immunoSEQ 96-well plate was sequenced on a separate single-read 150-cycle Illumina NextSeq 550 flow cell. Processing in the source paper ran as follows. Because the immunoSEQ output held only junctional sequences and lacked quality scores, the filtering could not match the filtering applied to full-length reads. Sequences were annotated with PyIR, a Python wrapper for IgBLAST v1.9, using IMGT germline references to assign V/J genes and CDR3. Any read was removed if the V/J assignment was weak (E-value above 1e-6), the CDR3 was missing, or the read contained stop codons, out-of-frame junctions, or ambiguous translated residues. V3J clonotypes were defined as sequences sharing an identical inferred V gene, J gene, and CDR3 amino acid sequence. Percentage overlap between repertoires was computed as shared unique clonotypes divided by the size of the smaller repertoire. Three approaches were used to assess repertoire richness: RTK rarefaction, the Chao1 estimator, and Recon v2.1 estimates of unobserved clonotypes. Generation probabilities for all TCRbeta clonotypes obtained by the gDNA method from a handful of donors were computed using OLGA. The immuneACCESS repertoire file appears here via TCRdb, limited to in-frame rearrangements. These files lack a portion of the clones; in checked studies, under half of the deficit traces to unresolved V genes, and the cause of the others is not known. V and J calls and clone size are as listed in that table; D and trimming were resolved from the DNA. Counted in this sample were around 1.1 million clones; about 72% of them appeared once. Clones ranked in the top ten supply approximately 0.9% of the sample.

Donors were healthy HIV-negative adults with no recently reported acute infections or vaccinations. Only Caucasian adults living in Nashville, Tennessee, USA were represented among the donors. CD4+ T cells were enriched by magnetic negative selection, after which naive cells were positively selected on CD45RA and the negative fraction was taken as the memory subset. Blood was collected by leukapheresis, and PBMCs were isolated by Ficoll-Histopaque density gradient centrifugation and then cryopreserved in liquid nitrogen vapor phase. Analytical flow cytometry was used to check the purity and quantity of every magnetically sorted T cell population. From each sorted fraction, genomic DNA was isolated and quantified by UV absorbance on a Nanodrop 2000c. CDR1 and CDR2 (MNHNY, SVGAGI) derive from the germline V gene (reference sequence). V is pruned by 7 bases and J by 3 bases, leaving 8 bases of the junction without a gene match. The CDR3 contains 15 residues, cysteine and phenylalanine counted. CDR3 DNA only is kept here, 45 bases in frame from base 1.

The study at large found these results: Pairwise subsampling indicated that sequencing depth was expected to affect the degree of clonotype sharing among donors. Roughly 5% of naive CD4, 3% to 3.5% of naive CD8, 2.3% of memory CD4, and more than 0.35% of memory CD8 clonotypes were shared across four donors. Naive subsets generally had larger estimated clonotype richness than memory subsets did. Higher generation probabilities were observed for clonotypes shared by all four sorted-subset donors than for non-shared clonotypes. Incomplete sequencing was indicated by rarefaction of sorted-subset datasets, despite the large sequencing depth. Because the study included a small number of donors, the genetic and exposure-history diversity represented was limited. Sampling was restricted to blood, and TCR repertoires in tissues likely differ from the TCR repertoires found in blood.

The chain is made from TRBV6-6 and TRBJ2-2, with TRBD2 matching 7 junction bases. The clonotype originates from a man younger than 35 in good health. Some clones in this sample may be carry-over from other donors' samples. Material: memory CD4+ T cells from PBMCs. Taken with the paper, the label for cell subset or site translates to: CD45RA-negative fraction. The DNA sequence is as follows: TGTGCCAGCAAATGGCGGGAGCGGGACACCGGGGAGCTGTTTTTT. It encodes CASKWRERDTGELFF.